The subject of this entry is one T cell receptor beta chain. Different DNA sequences within this sample yield the same CDR3. This CDR3 has 14 amino acids. V was trimmed by 2 bases and J by 1 base, leaving 8 bases between them. Per the germline V gene, CDR1 is MNHEY and CDR2 is SVGAGI. The data were taken from a study of blood T cell repertoires in COVID-19. Study-wide background: Nucleic acid was either cDNA or gDNA, and it came from T cells, B-cell-depleted T cells, or PBMCs.

TCRdb's table, derived via immunoSEQ multiplex PCR, lists solely in-frame clones and lacks some. The data show a few hundred thousand clones, 85% seen once. Sequenced material: peripheral blood. The receptor was derived from a woman in her seventies with COVID-19, enrolled during active disease. The chain has TRBV6-5 and TRBJ1-1; D ambiguous. The CDR3 here is CASSYQTGNTEAFF. For the CDR3, the DNA is TGTGCCAGCAGTTACCAGACGGGGAACACTGAAGCTTTCTTT.